This T cell receptor (beta chain) was retrieved from a study of T cell repertoires in cytomegalovirus infection. Study context: Indications of both CMV infection and matching HLA type were provided by public TCR beta signatures.

This CDR3 spans 14 amino acids. The germline V gene has CDR1 KGHDR and CDR2 SFDVKD. V gave up 1 base and J gave up 0 bases, with 4 bases separating them. TCRdb reanalysed the reads using MiXCR and keeps one entry per CDR3 protein. The data hold approximately 200,000 distinct CDR3 sequences, with approximately 22% observed a single time. Findings and limits, study-wide: Individuals carrying CMV plus the relevant HLA were identified by cumulative frequency of public TCR beta families.

The sample holds a few counts of this clonotype. Its antigen is currently unknown. Source material: CD8+ T cells from PBMCs. The sequence came from a human donor in good health (CMV status not recorded). Some clones in this sample may be carry-over from other donors' samples. The chain is built from TRBV24-1 and TRBJ2-3; unclear D gene. CDR3 nucleotides: TGTGCCACCAGTGATTTTACTAGCACAGATACGCAGTATTTT. It is translated as CATSDFTSTDTQYF.